The next 20 T cell receptor beta chains were all read from a single sample in a study of blood T cell repertoires in COVID-19. Some clones are missing from TCRdb's copy, which holds only in-frame ones; the method was immunoSEQ multiplex PCR. The sample shows some 130,000 clones, around 89% of them seen only once. Sequences were obtained from peripheral blood. The receptors come from a man in his 60s with COVID-19, enrolled during active disease.

CDR3 loop: CASSIGTGGQETQYF. The CDR3 DNA is TGTGCCAGTAGTATAGGGACAGGGGGTCAAGAGACCCAGTACTTC. This sequence joins TRBV19 and TRBJ2-5, with TRBD1 matching over 10 bases. Per the germline V gene, CDR1 is LNHDA and CDR2 is SQIVND (reference sequence). Trimming removed 1 base from V and 2 bases from J; junction bases left unmatched: 1. The CDR3 totals 15 residues. Complete variable domain (other parts from reference TRBV19 and TRBJ2-5): DGGITQSPKYLFRKEGQNVTLSCEQNLNHDAMYWYRQDPGQGLRLIYYSQIVNDFQKGDIAEGYSVSREKKESFPLTVTSAQKNPTAFYLCASSIGTGGQETQYFGPGTRLLVL.

The rearrangement links TRBV7-8 to TRBJ2-5, with 10 bases fitting TRBD2. J was trimmed by 3 bases and V by 3 bases; bases with no gene match: 4. The CDR3 contains 15 residues. Germline V CDR1 and CDR2: SGHVS, FQNEAQ. The CDR3 protein is CASSFLAGAKETQYF. CDR3 bases: TGTGCCAGCAGCTTTCTAGCGGGGGCCAAAGAGACCCAGTACTTC.

J is TRBJ2-5 and V is TRBV7-2; 7 bases agree with TRBD2. The CDR3 is made up of 15 amino acids. V was pared by 5 bases and J by 5 bases, with 11 bases of the junction left unmatched. CDR1 is SGHTA, CDR2 FQGNSA, per germline. The CDR3 loop is CASSKVVQRGETQYF. In DNA form, the CDR3 reads TGTGCCAGCAGCAAAGTAGTCCAGCGGGGCGAGACCCAGTACTTC.

The chain links TRBV7-9 to TRBJ2-1; D is possibly TRBD1 (6 bases). CDR3 length equals 16 residues. Per germline, CDR1 SEHNR and CDR2 FQNEAQ (reference sequence). Deletions cut 4 bases from V and 5 bases from J, with 18 bases between. DNA of the CDR3: TGTGCCAGCAGCTCAGATCGGCAGGGGTGGGACAATGAGCAGTTCTTC. This sequence encodes CASSSDRQGWDNEQFF.

This rearrangement joins TRBV2 to TRBJ1-3; maybe TRBD1 (6 bases). The germline V and J ends were trimmed by 1 base and 4 bases, with 14 bases remaining between them. This CDR3 region has 16 residues. Germline loops: CDR1 SNHLY, CDR2 FYNNEI. In DNA form, the CDR3 reads TGTGCCAGCAGTGAAGTGGGTAGGACAGTCGGAAACACCATATATTTT. Its translation is CASSEVGRTVGNTIYF.

This rearrangement joins TRBV5-1 to TRBJ2-3; 9 nucleotides align to TRBD2. This CDR3 region has 15 residues. With V trimmed by 4 bases and J by 2 bases, 5 bases remained unmatched. Germline loops: CDR1 SGHRS, CDR2 YFSETQ. The CDR3 is CASSRGGGPTDTQYF. The DNA of the CDR3 is TGCGCCAGCAGCCGCGGGGGGGGCCCCACAGATACGCAGTATTTT.

This clone is a singleton in its sample. The V and J genes are TRBV28 and TRBJ1-2; a weak D match, TRBD1 (6 bases). This CDR3 is 14 amino acids long. The V and J ends lost 7 bases and 8 bases respectively, with 20 bases between them. Germline values: CDR1 MDHEN, CDR2 SYDVKM. The CDR3 coding sequence is TGTGCCAGCACCTCCCTGGCAGGGGTCAGCGGCTACACCTTC. Translated: CASTSLAGVSGYTF.

CDR3: CASSLGLAGARVYNEQFF. In DNA, the CDR3 is TGCGCCAGCAGCTTGGGACTAGCGGGGGCTCGGGTCTACAATGAGCAGTTCTTC. The V gene is TRBV5-1, the J gene TRBJ2-1, with TRBD2 identical over 12 bases. Germline-derived CDR1 and CDR2 are SGHRS and YFSETQ. The V and J ends lost 0 bases and 3 bases, in that order; junction bases with no gene match: 7. The CDR3 is 18 residues long.

The V call is TRBV5-5, the J call TRBJ2-3; 7 bases are shared with TRBD2. The CDR3 consists of 14 residues. The germline gives CDR1 SGHKS, CDR2 YYEKEE (reference sequence). V lost 3 bases to trimming and J lost 8 bases; unmatched junction nucleotides: 9. CDR3 amino acids: CASSSLPGGVTQYF. The CDR3 coding sequence is TGTGCCAGCAGCTCCCTCCCTGGGGGGGTTACGCAGTATTTT.

This clone was found once. The same CDR3 also results from other DNA sequences found in this sample. The V and J genes are TRBV12-5 and TRBJ1-4; 10 bases are a match to TRBD1. Germline V CDR1 and CDR2: LGHNT, FRNRAP. Trimming took 4 bases from V and 8 from J; bases not matched to a gene: 4. CDR3 length: 14 amino acids. For the CDR3, the DNA is TGTGCTAGTGGTTCCGGACAGGGGGGGGAAAAACTGTTTTTT. This sequence encodes CASGSGQGGEKLFF. The variable domain in full, with the rest retrieved from reference TRBV12-5 and TRBJ1-4, is DARVTQTPRHKVTEMGQEVTMRCQPILGHNTVFWYRQTMMQGLELLAYFRNRAPLDDSGMPKDRFSAEMPDATLATLKIQPSEPRDSAVYFCASGSGQGGEKLFFGSGTQLSVL.

V and J are TRBV7-9 and TRBJ2-7, with TRBD1 matching 10 bases. This CDR3 contains 15 residues. Losses at the gene ends were 5 bases for V and 1 base for J; bases not matched to a gene: 5. The germline CDR1 and CDR2 sequences are SEHNR and FQNEAQ (reference sequence). CDR3 in amino acids: CASSRWDRGSYEQYF. The DNA for the CDR3 is TGTGCCAGCAGCCGCTGGGACAGGGGTTCCTACGAGCAGTACTTC.

The chain has TRBV14 and TRBJ2-7; D gene unclear. The CDR3 has 11 amino acids. CDR1 SGHDN and CDR2 FVKESK come from the germline V gene. Trimming pared 3 bases from V and 9 bases from J, leaving 9 bases between. CDR3 amino acids: CASSQSRLQYF. CDR3 sequence (DNA): TGTGCCAGCAGCCAGTCGAGACTGCAGTACTTC.

There are a few counts of this clone. The chain employs TRBV5-3 and TRBJ2-7; tentative D call: TRBD1 (6 bases). TRBV5-3 belongs to the ORF category, with a function that is uncertain. Trimming left V 1 base short and J 5 bases short, with 19 bases between. The CDR3 covers 16 residues. As DNA, the CDR3 is TGTGCCAGAAGCTTGATTAACGGCAGGGGTTGCCACGAGCAGTACTTC. It translates to CARSLINGRGCHEQYF.

Concerning this clone: Other nucleotide sequences from this sample produce the same CDR3. The genes are TRBV12-3 or TRBV12-4 and TRBJ1-2; D is unclear. V lost 3 bases, J lost 5 bases, and 7 bases lay in between. This CDR3 contains 12 residues. The DNA of the CDR3 is TGTGCCAGCAGTTTCGGTGGTTATGGCTACACCTTC. Protein product: CASSFGGYGYTF.

The chain recombines TRBV18 with TRBJ1-1; no firm D call. This CDR3 region has 12 residues. The germline V and J ends were trimmed by 2 bases and 8 bases, with 9 bases remaining between them. Germline-derived CDR1 and CDR2 are KGHSH and LQKENI. In DNA, the CDR3 is TGTGCCAGCTCACCAGTTGAACAGGAAGCTTTCTTT. Amino acids: CASSPVEQEAFF.

This clone has just one count. The gene calls are TRBV24-1 and TRBJ2-3; 8 nucleotides line up with TRBD2. This CDR3 is 16 amino acids long. V shed 3 bases and J 2 bases; nucleotides not matched to a gene: 6. CDR1 and CDR2 (germline): KGHDR, SFDVKD. The CDR3 loop reads CATSDQKRGNTDTQYF. CDR3 coding DNA: TGTGCCACCAGTGATCAAAAGCGGGGGAACACAGATACGCAGTATTTT.

This rearrangement joins TRBV27 to TRBJ2-1, with TRBD2 matching over 7 bases. Trimming took 4 bases from V and 9 from J; bases not matched to a gene: 6. The germline gives CDR1 MNHEY, CDR2 SMNVEV (reference sequence). This CDR3 is built from 13 residues. In nucleotides, the CDR3 is TGTGCCAGCAGTTCGATCATAGCGGGTGAGCAGTTCTTC. It codes for CASSSIIAGEQFF.

CDR3 nucleotide sequence: TGTGCTAGTGGTTTGGTATCTCGCACCGGGGAGCTGTTTTTT. Its protein product is CASGLVSRTGELFF. This rearrangement joins TRBV12-5 to TRBJ2-2; D is uncertain. Trimming cost V 0 bases and J 4 bases, with 6 bases left between them. The CDR3 loop spans 14 amino acids. CDR1 is LGHNT and CDR2 is FRNRAP in the germline V gene.

Details on this clone: At one end the junction does not follow the germline gene, possibly because of a read error. The chain joins TRBV3-1 (or the pseudogene TRBV3-2) to TRBJ2-1; 9 bases fit TRBD1. This CDR3 has 14 residues. Germline V gives CDR1 LGHDT, CDR2 YNNKEL (reference sequence). DNA for the CDR3: TGTGCCAGCACCCAAAGGGACAGGGACTATGAGCAGTTCTTC. Protein: CASTQRDRDYEQFF.

The V and J genes are TRBV7-2 and TRBJ2-1; 9 nucleotides align to TRBD1. V was clipped by 5 bases and J by 7 bases; unmatched bases: 9. The germline V gene encodes CDR1 SGHTA and CDR2 FQGNSA. This CDR3 region has 15 residues. CDR3: CASSQRRQGGNEQFF. In DNA, the CDR3 is TGTGCCAGCAGCCAGAGAAGACAGGGGGGGAATGAGCAGTTCTTC.